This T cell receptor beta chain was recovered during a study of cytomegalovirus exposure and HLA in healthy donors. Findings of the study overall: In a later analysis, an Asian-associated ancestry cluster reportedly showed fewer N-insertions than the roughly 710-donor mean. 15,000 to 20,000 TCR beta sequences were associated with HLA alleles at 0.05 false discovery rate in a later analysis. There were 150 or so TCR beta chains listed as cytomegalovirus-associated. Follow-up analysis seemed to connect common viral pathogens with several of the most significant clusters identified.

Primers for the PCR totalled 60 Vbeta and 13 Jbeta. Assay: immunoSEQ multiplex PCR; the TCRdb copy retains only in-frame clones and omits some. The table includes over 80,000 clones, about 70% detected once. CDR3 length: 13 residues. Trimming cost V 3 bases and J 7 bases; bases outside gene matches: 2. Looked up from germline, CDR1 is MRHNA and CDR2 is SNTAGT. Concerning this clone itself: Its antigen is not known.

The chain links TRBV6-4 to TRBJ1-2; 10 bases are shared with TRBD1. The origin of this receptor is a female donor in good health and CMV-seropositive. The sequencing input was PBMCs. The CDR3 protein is CASSEGQGTGYTF. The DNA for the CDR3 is TGTGCCAGCAGTGAGGGACAGGGGACTGGCTACACCTTC.